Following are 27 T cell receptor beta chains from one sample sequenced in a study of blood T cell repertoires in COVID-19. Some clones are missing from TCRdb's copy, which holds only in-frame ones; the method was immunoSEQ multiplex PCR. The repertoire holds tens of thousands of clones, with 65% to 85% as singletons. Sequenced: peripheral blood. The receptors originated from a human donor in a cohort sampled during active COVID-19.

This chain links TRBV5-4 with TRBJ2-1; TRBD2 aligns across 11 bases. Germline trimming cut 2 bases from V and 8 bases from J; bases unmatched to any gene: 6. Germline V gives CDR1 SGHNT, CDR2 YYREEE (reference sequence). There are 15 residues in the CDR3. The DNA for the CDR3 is TGTGCCAGCAGCTTTGATCCGACTAGCGGGGATGAGCAGTTCTTC. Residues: CASSFDPTSGDEQFF.

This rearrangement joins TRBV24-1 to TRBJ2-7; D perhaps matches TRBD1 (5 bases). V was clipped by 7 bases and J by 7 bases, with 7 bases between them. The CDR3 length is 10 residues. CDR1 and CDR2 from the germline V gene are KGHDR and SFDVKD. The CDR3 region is CATRGREQYF. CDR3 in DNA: TGTGCCACCAGGGGGCGGGAGCAGTACTTC.

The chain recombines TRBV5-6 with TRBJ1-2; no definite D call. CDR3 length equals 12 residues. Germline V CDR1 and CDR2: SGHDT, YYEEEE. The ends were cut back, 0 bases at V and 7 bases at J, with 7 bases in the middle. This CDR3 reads CASSLGAGGYTF. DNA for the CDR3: TGTGCCAGCAGCTTGGGGGCTGGTGGCTACACCTTC.

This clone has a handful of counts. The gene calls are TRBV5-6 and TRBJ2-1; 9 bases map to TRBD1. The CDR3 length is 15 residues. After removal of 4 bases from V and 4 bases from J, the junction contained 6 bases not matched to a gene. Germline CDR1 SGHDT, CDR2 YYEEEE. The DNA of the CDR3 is TGTGCCAGCAGCCCGTGGGACAGGGCATACAATGAGCAGTTCTTC. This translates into CASSPWDRAYNEQFF.

The CDR3 coding sequence is TGTGCCAGCAGCTCCCAGGGCTGGCTAGCGAGGGAGCAGTTCTTC. Encoded protein: CASSSQGWLAREQFF. This chain links TRBV11-2 with TRBJ2-1, with D possibly TRBD2 on 6 matching bases. CDR3 length: 15 residues. Germline V gene sequence: CDR1 SGHAT, CDR2 FQNNGV. The V end was cut by 4 bases, the J end by 10 bases, with 20 bases between.

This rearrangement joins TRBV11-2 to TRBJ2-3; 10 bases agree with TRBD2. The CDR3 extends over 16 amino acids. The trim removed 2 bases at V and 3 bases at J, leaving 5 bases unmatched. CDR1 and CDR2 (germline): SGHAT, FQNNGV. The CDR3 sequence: CASSLLAGEGTDTQYF. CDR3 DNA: TGTGCCAGCAGCTTACTAGCGGGGGAGGGTACAGATACGCAGTATTTT.

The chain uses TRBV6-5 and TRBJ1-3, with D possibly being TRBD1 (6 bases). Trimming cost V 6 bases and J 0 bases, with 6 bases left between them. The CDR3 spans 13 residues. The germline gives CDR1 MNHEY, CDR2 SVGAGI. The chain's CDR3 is CASRQGSGNTIYF. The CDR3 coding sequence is TGTGCCAGCAGACAGGGCTCTGGAAACACCATATATTTT.

CDR3 loop: CASSLADNIVNTEAFF. CDR3 DNA: TGTGCCAGCAGCTTAGCTGACAACATCGTAAACACTGAAGCTTTCTTT. The chain is built from TRBV7-9 and TRBJ1-1; D remains ambiguous. The V and J ends lost 0 bases and 2 bases respectively, with 13 bases between them. CDR3 length equals 16 residues. From germline, CDR1 is SEHNR and CDR2 FQNEAQ (reference sequence).

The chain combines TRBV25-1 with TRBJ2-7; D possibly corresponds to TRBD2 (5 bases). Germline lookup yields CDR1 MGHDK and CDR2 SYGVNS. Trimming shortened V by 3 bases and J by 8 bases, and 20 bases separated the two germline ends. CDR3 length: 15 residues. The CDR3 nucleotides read TGTGCCAGCAGTGATCTGACTAAAGACCTTAGCCAGCAGTACTTC. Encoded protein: CASSDLTKDLSQQYF.

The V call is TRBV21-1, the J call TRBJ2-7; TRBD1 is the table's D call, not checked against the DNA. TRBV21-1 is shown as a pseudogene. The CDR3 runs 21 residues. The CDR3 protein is CASSKSPRGQGPLGGSYEQYF. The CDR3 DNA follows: TGTGCCAGCAGCAAAAGCCCCAGGGGACAGGGCCCCCTGGGGGGTTCCTACGAGCAGTACTTC.

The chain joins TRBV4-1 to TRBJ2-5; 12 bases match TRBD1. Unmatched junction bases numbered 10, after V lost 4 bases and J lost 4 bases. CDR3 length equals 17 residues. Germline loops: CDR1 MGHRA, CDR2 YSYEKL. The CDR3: CASSRTPGTGGLETQYF. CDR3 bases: TGCGCCAGCAGCCGAACCCCCGGGACAGGGGGCCTAGAGACCCAGTACTTC.

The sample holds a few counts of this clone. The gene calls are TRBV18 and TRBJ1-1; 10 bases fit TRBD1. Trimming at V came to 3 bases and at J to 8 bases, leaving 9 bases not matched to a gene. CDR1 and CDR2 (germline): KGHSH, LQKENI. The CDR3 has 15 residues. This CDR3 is CASSPQTGGASEAFF. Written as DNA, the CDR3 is TGTGCCAGCTCACCCCAGACAGGGGGCGCTTCCGAAGCTTTCTTT.

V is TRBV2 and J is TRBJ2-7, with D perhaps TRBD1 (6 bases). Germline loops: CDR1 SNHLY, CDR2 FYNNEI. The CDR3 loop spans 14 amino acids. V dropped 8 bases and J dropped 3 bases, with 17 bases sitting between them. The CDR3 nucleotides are TGTGCCAGCCGCCTAGGGGGAACTGTCTACGAGCAGTACTTC. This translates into CASRLGGTVYEQYF.

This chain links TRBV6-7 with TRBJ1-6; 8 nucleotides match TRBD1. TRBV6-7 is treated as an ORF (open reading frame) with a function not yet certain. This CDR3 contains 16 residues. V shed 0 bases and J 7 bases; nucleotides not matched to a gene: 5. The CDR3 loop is CASSYSIRGLNSPLHF. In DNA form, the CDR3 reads TGTGCCAGCAGTTACTCGATCAGGGGGCTCAATTCACCCCTCCACTTT.

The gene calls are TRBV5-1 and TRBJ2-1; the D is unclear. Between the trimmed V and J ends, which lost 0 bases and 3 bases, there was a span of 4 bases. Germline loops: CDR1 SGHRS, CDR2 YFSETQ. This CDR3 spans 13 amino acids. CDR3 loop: CASSLDIYNEQFF. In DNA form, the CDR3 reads TGCGCCAGCAGCTTGGATATCTACAATGAGCAGTTCTTC.

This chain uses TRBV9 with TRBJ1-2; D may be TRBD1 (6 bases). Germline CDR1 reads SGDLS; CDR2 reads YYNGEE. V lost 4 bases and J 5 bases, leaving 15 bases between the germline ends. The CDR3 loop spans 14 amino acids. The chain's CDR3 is CASSNRDTSYGYTF. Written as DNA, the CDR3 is TGTGCCAGCAGCAACCGGGACACCTCATATGGCTACACCTTC.

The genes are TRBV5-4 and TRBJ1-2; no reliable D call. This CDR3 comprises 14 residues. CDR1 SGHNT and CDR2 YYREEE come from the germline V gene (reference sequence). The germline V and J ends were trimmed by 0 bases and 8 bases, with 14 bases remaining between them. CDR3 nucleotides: TGTGCCAGCAGCTTGGAAGGAGGGATCAGAGGCTACACCTTC. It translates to CASSLEGGIRGYTF. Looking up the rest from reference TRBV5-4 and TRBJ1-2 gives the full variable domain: ETGVTQSPTHLIKTRGQQVTLRCSSQSGHNTVSWYQQALGQGPQFIFQYYREEENGRGNFPPRFSGLQFPNYSSELNVNALELDDSALYLCASSLEGGIRGYTFGSGTRLTVV.

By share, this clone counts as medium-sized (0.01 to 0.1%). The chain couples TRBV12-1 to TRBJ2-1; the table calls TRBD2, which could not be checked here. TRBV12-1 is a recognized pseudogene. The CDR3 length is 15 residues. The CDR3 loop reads CANRGGGLLYNEQFF. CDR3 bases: TGTGCCAATCGTGGCGGGGGCCTTCTCTACAATGAGCAGTTCTTC.

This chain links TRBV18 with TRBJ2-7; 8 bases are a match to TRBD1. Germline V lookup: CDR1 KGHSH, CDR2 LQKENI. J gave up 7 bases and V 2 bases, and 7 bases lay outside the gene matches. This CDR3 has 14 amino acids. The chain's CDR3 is CASSPSGRGREQYF. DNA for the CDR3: TGTGCCAGCTCACCATCGGGCAGGGGGCGTGAGCAGTACTTC.

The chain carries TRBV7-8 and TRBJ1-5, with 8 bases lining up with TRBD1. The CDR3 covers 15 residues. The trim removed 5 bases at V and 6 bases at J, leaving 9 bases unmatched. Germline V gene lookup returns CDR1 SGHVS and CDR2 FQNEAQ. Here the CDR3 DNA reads TGTGCCAGCAGCGCAACAGGGGGAAATAGTCAGCCCCAGCATTTT. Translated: CASSATGGNSQPQHF.

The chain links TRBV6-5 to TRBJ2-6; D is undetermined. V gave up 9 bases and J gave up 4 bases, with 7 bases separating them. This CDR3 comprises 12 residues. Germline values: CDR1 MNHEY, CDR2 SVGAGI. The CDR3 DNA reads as TGTGCCAGTACGGTCGGGGCCAACGTCCTGACTTTC. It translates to CASTVGANVLTF.

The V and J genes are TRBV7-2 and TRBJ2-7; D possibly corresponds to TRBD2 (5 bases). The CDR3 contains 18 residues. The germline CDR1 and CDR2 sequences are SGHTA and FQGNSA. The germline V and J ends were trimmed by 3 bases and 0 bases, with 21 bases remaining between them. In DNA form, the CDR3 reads TGTGCCAGCAGCTTCCCGGGGAGTCAACTCACGAGCTCCTACGAGCAGTACTTC. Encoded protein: CASSFPGSQLTSSYEQYF.

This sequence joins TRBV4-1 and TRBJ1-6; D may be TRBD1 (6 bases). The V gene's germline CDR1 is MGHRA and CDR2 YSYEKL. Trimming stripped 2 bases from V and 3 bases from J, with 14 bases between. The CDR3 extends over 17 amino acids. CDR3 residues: CASSQTIHRVYNSPLHF. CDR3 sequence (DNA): TGCGCCAGCAGCCAAACCATTCACAGGGTCTATAATTCACCCCTCCACTTT.

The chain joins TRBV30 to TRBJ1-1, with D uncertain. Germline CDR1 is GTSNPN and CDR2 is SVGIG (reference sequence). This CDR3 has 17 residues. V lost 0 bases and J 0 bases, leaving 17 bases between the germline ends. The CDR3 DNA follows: TGTGCCTGGAGTGTAAGAGGGCGTGAAAAGATGAACACTGAAGCTTTCTTT. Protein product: CAWSVRGREKMNTEAFF.

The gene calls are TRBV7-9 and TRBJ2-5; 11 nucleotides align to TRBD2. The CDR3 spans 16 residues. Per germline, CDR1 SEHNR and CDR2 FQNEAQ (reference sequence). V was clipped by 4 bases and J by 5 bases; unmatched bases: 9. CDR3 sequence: CASSSGLAGLGETQYF. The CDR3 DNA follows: TGTGCCAGCAGCTCTGGACTAGCGGGTCTAGGGGAGACCCAGTACTTC.

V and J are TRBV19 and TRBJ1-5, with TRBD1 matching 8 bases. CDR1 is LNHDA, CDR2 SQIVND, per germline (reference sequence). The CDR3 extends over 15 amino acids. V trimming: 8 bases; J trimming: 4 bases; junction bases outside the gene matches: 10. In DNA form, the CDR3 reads TGTGCCAGTCAGGTGGACAGGGCTGTAAATCAGCCCCAGCATTTT. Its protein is CASQVDRAVNQPQHF.

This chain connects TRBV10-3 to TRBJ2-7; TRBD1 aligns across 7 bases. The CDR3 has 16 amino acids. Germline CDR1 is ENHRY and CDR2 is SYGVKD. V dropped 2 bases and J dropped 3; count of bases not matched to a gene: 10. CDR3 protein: CAISEGDSELVYEQYF. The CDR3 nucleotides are TGTGCCATCAGTGAGGGGGACAGCGAATTGGTCTACGAGCAGTACTTC.